This T cell receptor beta chain emerged from a study of T cells in Graves' hyperthyroidism and ophthalmopathy. This clonotype was seen a handful of times. The CDR3 consists of 15 residues. V lost 4 bases, J lost 1 base, and 13 bases lay in between. Germline CDR1 reads LGHDT; CDR2 reads YNNKEL (reference sequence). It was RNA transcripts that yielded the amplified TCR beta CDR3 regions. The HTBI set primed first-round TCR CDR3 RT-PCR. TCRdb used MiXCR to reprocess the multiplex PCR reads, holding one entry per CDR3 protein. The table has 600,000 or so distinct CDR3 sequences, about 16% seen once. The clonotype originates from a woman aged 30 to 39 with Graves' hyperthyroidism. What was sequenced was blood. V usage is TRBV3-1 and J usage is TRBJ2-5; D could derive from TRBD1 or TRBD2 (5 bases each). The CDR3 is CASSLLGTGQETQYF. The DNA for the CDR3 is TGTGCCAGCAGCCTTCTTGGGACGGGCCAAGAGACCCAGTACTTC.